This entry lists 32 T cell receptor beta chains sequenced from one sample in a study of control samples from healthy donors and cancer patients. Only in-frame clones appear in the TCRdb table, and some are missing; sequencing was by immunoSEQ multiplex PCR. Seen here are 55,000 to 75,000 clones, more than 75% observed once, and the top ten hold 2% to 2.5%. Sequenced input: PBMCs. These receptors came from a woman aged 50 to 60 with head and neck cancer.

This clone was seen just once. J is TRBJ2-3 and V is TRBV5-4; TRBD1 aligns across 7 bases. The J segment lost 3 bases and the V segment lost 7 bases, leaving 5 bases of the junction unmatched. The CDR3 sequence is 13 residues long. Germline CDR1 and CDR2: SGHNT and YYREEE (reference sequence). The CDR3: CASRTGGTDTQYF. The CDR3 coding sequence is TGTGCCAGCCGGACAGGTGGTACAGATACGCAGTATTTT. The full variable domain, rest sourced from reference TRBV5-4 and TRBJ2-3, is ETGVTQSPTHLIKTRGQQVTLRCSSQSGHNTVSWYQQALGQGPQFIFQYYREEENGRGNFPPRFSGLQFPNYSSELNVNALELDDSALYLCASRTGGTDTQYFGPGTRLTVL.

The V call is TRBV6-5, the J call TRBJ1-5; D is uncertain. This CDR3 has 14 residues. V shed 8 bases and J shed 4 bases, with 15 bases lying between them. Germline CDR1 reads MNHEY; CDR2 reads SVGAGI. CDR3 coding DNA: TGTGCCAGCTCTCCGGCCCTCCCAAATCAGCCCCAGCATTTT. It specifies CASSPALPNQPQHF.

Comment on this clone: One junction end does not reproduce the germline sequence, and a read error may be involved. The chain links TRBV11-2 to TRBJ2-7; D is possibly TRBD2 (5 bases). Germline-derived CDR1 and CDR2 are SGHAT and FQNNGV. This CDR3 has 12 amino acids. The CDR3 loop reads CASSLAGGLGNF. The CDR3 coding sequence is TGTGCCAGCAGCTTAGCCGGTGGACTCGGGAACTTC.

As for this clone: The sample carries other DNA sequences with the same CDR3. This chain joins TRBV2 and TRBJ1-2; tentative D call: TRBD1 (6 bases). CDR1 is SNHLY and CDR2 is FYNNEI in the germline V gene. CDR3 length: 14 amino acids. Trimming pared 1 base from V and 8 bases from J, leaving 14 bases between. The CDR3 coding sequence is TGTGCCAGCAGTGAAGTAGCGGGGGCGGGGGGCTACACCTTC. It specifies CASSEVAGAGGYTF.

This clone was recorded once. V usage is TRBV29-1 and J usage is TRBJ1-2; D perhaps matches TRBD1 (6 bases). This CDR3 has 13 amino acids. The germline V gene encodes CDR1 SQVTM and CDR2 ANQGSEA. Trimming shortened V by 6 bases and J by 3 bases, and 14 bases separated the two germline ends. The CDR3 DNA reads TGCAGCGTCCGGGACAAAGAGGACTATGGCTACACCTTC. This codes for CSVRDKEDYGYTF.

The CDR3 region is CASRSRNTGELFF. CDR3 in DNA: TGTGCCAGCCGTTCGAGGAACACCGGGGAGCTGTTTTTT. The V call is TRBV12-3 or TRBV12-4, the J call TRBJ2-2; D is undetermined. This CDR3 has 13 amino acids. Deletions cut 8 bases from V and 1 base from J, with 8 bases between.

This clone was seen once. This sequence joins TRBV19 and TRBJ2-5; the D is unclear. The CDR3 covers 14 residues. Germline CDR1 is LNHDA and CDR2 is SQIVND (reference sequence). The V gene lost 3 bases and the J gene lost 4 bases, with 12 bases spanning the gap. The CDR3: CASSIGISPETQYF. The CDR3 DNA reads TGTGCCAGTAGTATTGGTATCTCTCCAGAGACCCAGTACTTC.

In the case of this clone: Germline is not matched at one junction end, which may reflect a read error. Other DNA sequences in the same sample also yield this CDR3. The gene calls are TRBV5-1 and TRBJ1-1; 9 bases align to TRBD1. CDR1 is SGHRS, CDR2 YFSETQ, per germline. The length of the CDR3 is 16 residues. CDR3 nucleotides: TGCGCCAGCAGTTTGGGACAGGGACCTATGAACACTGAAGCTTTCTTT. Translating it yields CASSLGQGPMNTEAFF.

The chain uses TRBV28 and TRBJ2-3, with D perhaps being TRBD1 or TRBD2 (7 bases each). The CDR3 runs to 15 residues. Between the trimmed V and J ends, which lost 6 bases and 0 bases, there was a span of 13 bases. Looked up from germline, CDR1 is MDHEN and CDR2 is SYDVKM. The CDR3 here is CASRAGQLSTDTQYF. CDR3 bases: TGTGCCAGCAGAGCGGGACAGCTAAGCACAGATACGCAGTATTTT.

Here the CDR3 DNA reads TGTGCCAGCAGTTGGGGGTCCTACAATGAGCAGTTCTTC. This sequence encodes CASSWGSYNEQFF. The rearrangement uses TRBV28 and TRBJ2-1; possibly TRBD1 or TRBD2 for D (5 bases each). This CDR3 is built from 13 residues. In germline, CDR1 is MDHEN, CDR2 SYDVKM. Between the trimmed V and J ends, which lost 4 bases and 1 base, there was a span of 5 bases.

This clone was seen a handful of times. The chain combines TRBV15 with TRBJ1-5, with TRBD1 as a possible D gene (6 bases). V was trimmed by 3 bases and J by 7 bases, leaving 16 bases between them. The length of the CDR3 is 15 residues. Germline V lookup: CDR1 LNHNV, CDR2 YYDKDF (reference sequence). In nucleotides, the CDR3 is TGTGCCACCAGCAGTTCCAGGGGTGCAAGGCAGCCCCAGCATTTT. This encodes CATSSSRGARQPQHF.

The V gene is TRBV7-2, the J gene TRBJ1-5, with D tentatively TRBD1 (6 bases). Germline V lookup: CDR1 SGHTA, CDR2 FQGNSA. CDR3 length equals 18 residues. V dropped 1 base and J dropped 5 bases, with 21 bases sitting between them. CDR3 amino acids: CASSLVTASGELYQPQHF. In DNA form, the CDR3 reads TGTGCCAGCAGCTTAGTTACGGCGTCAGGGGAGTTGTATCAGCCCCAGCATTTT.

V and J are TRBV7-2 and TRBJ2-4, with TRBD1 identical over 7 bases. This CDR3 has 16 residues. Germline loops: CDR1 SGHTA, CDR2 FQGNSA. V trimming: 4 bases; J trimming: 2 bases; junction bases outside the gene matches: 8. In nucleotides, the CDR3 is TGTGCCAGCAGCTCTTTTCCCAGGGGGACCAAAAACATTCAGTACTTC. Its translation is CASSSFPRGTKNIQYF.

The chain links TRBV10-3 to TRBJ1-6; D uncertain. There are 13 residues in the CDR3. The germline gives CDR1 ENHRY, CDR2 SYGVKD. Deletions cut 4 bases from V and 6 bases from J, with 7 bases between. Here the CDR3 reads CAISAPSNSPLHF. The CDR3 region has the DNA TGTGCCATCAGTGCCCCCTCTAATTCACCCCTCCACTTT.

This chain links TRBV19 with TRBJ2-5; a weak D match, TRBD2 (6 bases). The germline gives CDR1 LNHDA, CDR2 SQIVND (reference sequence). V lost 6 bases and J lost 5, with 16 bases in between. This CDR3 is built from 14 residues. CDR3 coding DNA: TGTGCCAGTAGCCCTGGGTTAGCGGATGAGACCCAGTACTTC. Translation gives CASSPGLADETQYF.

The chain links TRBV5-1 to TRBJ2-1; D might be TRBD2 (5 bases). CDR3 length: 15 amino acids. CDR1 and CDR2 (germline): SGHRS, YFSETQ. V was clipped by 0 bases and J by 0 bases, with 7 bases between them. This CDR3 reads CASSLEGSSYNEQFF. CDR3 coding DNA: TGCGCCAGCAGCTTGGAAGGGAGCTCCTACAATGAGCAGTTCTTC.

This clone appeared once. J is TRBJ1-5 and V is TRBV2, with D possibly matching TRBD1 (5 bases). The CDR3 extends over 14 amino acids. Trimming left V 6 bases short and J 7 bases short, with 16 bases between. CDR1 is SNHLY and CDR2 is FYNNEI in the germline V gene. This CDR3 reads CASRAGTSGQPQHF. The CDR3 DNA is TGTGCCAGCAGAGCCGGGACCTCAGGGCAGCCCCAGCATTTT.

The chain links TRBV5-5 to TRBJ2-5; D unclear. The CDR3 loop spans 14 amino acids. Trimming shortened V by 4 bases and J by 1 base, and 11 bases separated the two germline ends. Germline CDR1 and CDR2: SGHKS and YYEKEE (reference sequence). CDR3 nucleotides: TGTGCCAGCAGCCCCATGAGGATCCAAGAGACCCAGTACTTC. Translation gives CASSPMRIQETQYF.

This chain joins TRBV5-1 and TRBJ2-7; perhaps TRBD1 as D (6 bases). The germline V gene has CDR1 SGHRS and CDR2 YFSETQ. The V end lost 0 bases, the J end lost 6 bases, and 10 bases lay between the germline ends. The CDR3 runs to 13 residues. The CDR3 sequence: CASSLGGGIEQYF. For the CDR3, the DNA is TGCGCCAGCAGCTTGGGTGGGGGCATCGAGCAGTACTTC.

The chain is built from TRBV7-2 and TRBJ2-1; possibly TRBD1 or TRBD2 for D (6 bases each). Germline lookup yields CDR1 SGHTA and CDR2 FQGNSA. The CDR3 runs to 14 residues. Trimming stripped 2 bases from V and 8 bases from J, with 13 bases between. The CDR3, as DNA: TGTGCCAGCAGCTTAACAGTACGGGGGCATGAGCAGTTCTTC. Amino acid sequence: CASSLTVRGHEQFF.

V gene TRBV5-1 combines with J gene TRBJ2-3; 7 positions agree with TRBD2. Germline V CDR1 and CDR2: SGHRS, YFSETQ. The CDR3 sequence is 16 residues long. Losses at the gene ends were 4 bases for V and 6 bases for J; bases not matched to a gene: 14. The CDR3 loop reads CASSPDGGTLSDTQYF. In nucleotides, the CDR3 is TGCGCCAGCAGCCCAGACGGGGGGACCCTCTCGGATACGCAGTATTTT.

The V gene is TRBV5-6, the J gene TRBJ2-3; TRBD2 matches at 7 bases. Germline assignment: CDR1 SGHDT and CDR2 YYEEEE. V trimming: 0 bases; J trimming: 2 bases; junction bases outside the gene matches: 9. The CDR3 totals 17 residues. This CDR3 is CASSLELGGSYTDTQYF. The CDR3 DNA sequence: TGTGCCAGCAGCTTGGAGTTGGGGGGGTCCTACACAGATACGCAGTATTTT.

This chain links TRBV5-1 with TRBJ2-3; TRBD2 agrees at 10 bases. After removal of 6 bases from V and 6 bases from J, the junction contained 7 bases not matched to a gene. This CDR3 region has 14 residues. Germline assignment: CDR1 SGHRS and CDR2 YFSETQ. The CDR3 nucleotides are TGCGCCAGCAATGAGCGGGGGGGCCCGGATACGCAGTATTTT. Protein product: CASNERGGPDTQYF.

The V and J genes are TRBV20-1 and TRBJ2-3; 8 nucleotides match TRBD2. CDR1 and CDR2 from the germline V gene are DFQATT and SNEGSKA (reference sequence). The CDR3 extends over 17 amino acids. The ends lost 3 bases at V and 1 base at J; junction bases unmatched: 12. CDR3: CSASLGGGTLRTDTQYF. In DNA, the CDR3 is TGCAGTGCTAGTCTTGGCGGGGGGACTCTCCGCACAGATACGCAGTATTTT.

CDR3 DNA sequence: TGTGCCAGCAGTTACGAGGGTAATTCACCCCTCCACTTT. Its translation: CASSYEGNSPLHF. This chain joins TRBV6-5 and TRBJ1-6; D gene unclear. Trimming cost V 2 bases and J 6 bases, with 5 bases left between them. CDR1 is MNHEY, CDR2 SVGAGI, per germline. This CDR3 is built from 13 residues.

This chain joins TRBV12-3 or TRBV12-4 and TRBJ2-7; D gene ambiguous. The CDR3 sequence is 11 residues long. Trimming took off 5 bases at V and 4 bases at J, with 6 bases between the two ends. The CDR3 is CASSLKYEQYF. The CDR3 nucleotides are TGTGCCAGCAGTCTGAAATACGAGCAGTACTTC.

This CDR3 is CASSPSTGRATGELFF. In DNA, the CDR3 is TGTGCCAGCAGCCCCTCGACAGGGCGTGCCACCGGGGAGCTGTTTTTT. V gene TRBV5-6 combines with J gene TRBJ2-2, with 7 bases matching TRBD1. Germline CDR1 is SGHDT and CDR2 is YYEEEE. The V gene end was trimmed by 4 bases and the J gene end by 4 bases; junction bases not matched to a gene: 10. The length of the CDR3 is 16 residues.

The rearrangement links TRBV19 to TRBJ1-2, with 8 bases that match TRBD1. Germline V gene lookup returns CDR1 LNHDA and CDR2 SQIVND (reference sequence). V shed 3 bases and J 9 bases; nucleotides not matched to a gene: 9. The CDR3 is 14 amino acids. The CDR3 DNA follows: TGTGCCAGTAGTATCGGGCAGGGGGCGATGAGCTACACCTTC. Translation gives CASSIGQGAMSYTF.

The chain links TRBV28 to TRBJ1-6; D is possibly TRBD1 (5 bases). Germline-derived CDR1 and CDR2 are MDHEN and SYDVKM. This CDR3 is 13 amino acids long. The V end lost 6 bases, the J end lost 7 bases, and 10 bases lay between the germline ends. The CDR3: CASSQWGNSPLHF. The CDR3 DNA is TGTGCCAGCAGCCAGTGGGGGAATTCACCCCTCCACTTT.

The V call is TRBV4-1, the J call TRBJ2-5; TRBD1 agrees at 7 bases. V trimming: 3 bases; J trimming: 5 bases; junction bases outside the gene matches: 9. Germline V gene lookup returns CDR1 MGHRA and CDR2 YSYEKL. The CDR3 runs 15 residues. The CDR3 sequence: CASSQARQGKETQYF. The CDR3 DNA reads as TGCGCCAGCAGCCAGGCCAGACAGGGAAAGGAGACCCAGTACTTC.

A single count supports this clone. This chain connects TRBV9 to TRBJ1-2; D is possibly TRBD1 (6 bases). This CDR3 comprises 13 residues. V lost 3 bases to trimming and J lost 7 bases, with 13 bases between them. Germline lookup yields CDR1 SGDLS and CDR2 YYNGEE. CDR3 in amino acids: CASSATGHGGYTF. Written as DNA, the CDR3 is TGTGCCAGCAGCGCAACAGGGCATGGTGGCTACACCTTC.

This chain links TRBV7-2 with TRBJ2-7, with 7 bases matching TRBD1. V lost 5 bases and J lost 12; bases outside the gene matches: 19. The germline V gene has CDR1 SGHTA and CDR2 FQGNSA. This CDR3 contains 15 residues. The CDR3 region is CASSQNRGTGSMWYF. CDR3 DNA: TGTGCCAGCAGCCAAAACAGGGGAACGGGGTCTATGTGGTACTTC.